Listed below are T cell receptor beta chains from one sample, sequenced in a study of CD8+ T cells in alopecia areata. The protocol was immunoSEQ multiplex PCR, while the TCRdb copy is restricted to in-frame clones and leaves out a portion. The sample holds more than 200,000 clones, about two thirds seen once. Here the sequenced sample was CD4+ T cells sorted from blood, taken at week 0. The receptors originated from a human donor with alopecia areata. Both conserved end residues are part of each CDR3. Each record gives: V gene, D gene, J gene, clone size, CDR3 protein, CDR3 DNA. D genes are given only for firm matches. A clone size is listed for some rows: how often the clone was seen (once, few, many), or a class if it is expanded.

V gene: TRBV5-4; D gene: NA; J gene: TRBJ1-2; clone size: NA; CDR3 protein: CASSPQGAGGYTF; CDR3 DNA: TGTGCCAGCAGTCCTCAGGGCGCTGGTGGCTACACCTTC
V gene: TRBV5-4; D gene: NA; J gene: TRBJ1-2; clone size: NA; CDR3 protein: CASSPGVAYGYTF; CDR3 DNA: TGTGCCAGCAGCCCAGGTGTGGCCTATGGCTACACCTTC
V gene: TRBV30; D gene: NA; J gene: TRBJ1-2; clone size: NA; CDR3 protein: CAWIRNNYGYTF; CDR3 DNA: TGTGCCTGGATCAGAAATAACTATGGCTACACCTTC
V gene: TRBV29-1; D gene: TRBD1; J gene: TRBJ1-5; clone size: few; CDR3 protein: CSVGTGDQPQHF; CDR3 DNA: TGCAGCGTCGGGACAGGGGATCAGCCCCAGCATTTT
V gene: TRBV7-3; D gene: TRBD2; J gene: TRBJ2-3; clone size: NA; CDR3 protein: CASSFGSSGGTDTQYF; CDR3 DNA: TGTGCCAGCAGCTTTGGTTCTAGCGGGGGCACAGATACGCAGTATTTT
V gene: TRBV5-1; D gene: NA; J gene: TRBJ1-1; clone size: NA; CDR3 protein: CASRDTMNTEAFF; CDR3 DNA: TGCGCCAGCAGGGACACAATGAACACTGAAGCTTTCTTT
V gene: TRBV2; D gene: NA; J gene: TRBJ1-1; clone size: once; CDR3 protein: CASIRRAQDTEAFF; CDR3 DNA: TGTGCCAGCATCAGAAGAGCGCAGGACACTGAAGCTTTCTTT
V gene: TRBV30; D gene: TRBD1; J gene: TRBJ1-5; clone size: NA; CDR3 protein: CAWSGTGNQPQHF; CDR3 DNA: TGTGCCTGGAGTGGGACAGGGAATCAGCCCCAGCATTTT
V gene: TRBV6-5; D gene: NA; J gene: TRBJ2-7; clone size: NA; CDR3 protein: CASSYSSGPGYEQYF; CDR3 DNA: TGTGCCAGCAGTTACTCGAGCGGGCCTGGCTACGAGCAGTACTTC
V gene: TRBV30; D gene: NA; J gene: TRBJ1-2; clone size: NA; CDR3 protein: CAWSVLTAGGYTF; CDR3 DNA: TGTGCCTGGAGCGTTCTCACAGCGGGAGGCTACACCTTC